Sequencing of this T cell receptor (beta chain) was carried out in a study of blood T cell repertoires in COVID-19. On the study more broadly: Whether acute or convalescent, the COVID-19 samples came from the United States, Italy and Spain.

Authors' data handling: Counts of nucleated cells, estimated from reference gene primer amplification, were obtained. Sequencing was performed with immunoSEQ multiplex PCR; in TCRdb, only in-frame clones are kept and a portion is missing. The D gene and trimming were derived from the DNA, and the V and J assignments and clone size from that table. This table holds 250,000 to 350,000 clones, roughly 89% found once. This clone has just a few counts. Other DNA sequences in the same sample also yield this CDR3. Individuals drawn from under 30 US areas were about 18 to 100 years old. This CDR3 contains 15 residues. From germline, CDR1 is SGHTA and CDR2 FQGNSA. V was clipped by 1 base and J by 4 bases; unmatched bases: 4.

Sequenced input: PBMCs or T cells enriched from blood (not recorded which). The V gene is TRBV7-2, the J gene TRBJ2-7, with 10 bases aligning to TRBD2. This receptor was identified in a young woman with acute COVID-19. CDR3 protein: CASSLGTSGSYEQYF. In DNA, the CDR3 is TGTGCCAGCAGCTTAGGGACTAGCGGTTCATACGAGCAGTACTTC. The full variable domain, rest sourced from reference TRBV7-2 and TRBJ2-7, is GAGVSQSPSNKVTEKGKDVELRCDPISGHTALYWYRQSLGQGLEFLIYFQGNSAPDKSGLPSDRFSAERTGGSVSTLTIQRTQQEDSAVYLCASSLGTSGSYEQYFGPGTRLTVT.